Sequencing of this T cell receptor beta chain was carried out in a study of T cell responses to AZD1222 COVID-19 vaccine. Whole-study results and caveats: Only a handful of people who got AZD1222 tested seropositive at baseline. Unmutated regions of variants are reportedly targeted by nearly half of spike-specific TCRs. Vaccine-associated CD4 TCRs spanned spike, dominant at 160-218 and 743-854. Donors, mostly white British, included more females; clonal diversity was possibly underestimated.

A word on this clone: The antigen remains undetermined.

Germline values: CDR1 SGHRS, CDR2 YFSETQ. CDR3 length: 14 amino acids. Between the trimmed V and J ends, which lost 4 bases and 8 bases, there was a span of 17 bases. Assay used: immunoSEQ multiplex PCR; TCRdb lists only in-frame clones, some missing. The sample lists about 150,000 clones; roughly 90% were seen once. This sequence originates from an adult in good health. J is TRBJ2-3 and V is TRBV5-1, with D perhaps being TRBD1 or TRBD2 (5 bases each). The specimen was peripheral blood, collected on day 0 of AZD1222 vaccination. CDR3 DNA: TGCGCCAGCAGCGTGACTTCGGGGCGAGCTACGCAGTATTTT. Protein: CASSVTSGRATQYF.